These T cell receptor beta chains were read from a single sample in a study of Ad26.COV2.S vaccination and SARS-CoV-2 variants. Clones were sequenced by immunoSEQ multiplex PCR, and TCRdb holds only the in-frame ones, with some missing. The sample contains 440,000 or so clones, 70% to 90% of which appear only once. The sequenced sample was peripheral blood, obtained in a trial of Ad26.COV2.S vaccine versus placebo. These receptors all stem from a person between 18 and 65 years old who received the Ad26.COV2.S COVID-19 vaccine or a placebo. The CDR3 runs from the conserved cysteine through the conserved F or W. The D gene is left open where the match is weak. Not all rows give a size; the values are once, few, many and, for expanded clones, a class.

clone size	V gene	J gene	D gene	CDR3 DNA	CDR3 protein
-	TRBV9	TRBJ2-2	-	TGTGCCAGCAGCGCGTGGCAGGGGTTTGTCAGCACCGGGGAGCTGTTTTTT	CASSAWQGFVSTGELFF
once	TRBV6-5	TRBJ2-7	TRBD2	TGTGCCAGCAGCGAGGCTAGCGGGTACTCCTACGAGCAGTACTTC	CASSEASGYSYEQYF
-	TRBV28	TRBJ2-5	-	TGTGCCAGCAGTTTAGGACTCCAAGAGACCCAGTACTTC	CASSLGLQETQYF
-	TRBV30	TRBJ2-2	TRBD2	TGTGCCTGGAAAAACTTGGCGGGGGGGCCCGGGGAGCTGTTTTTT	CAWKNLAGGPGELFF
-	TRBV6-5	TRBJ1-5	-	TGTGCCAGCAGTTTTCTGGGGAGCAATCAGCCCCAGCATTTT	CASSFLGSNQPQHF
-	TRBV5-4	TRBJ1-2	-	TGTGCCAGCAGCTTTGACAGGAACTATGGCTACACCTTC	CASSFDRNYGYTF
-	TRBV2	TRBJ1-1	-	TGTGCCAGCATCGCAGAGATGAACACTGAAGCTTTCTTT	CASIAEMNTEAFF
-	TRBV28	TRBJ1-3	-	TGTGCCAGCAGTTTATTAGGCACTGGAAACACCATATATTTT	CASSLLGTGNTIYF
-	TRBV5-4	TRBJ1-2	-	TGTGCCAGCAGCTTGGGTAAACCCGATGGCTACACCTTC	CASSLGKPDGYTF
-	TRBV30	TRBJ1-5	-	TGTGCCTGGAGTCTTGGCAATCAGCCCCAGCATTTT	CAWSLGNQPQHF
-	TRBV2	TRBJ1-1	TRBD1	TGTGCCAGCAGCGGGACAGGGGTCACTGAAGCTTTCTTT	CASSGTGVTEAFF
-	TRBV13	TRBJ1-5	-	TGTGCCAGCAGCTTAGGGTCAGGGTTGGGACCCCAGCATTTT	CASSLGSGLGPQHF
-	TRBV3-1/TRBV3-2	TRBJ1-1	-	TGTGCCAGCAGCCAAGGATTTGGATCTGAAGCTTTCTTT	CASSQGFGSEAFF
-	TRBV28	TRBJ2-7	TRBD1	TGTGCCAGCAGCCCAATTCCCGGACAGGGAGGTTCGAAGCGCGGGAAGAGGGCGGTGTACTTC	CASSPIPGQGGSKRGKRAVYF
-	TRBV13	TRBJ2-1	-	TGTGCCAGCAGCAGCCTCTCGGATGAGCAGTTCTTC	CASSSLSDEQFF
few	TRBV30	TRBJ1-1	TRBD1	TGTGCCTGGAGTCCAACGAACCAGTACAGAGACAGGGATGGGACCAATTGGGTCAGGCGAGCTTTCTTT	CAWSPTNQYRDRDGTNWVRRAFF
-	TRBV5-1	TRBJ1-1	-	TGCGCCAGCAGCCCGAGGACGGACCAGAACACTGAAGCTTTCTTT	CASSPRTDQNTEAFF
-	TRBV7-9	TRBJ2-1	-	TGTGCCAGCAGCTTACTGCTTGGCGGGAACTACAATGAGCAGTTCTTC	CASSLLLGGNYNEQFF
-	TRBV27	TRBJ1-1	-	TGTGCCAGCAGTTTCTCGACGGTTGATAGGGGTGAAGCTTTCTTT	CASSFSTVDRGEAFF
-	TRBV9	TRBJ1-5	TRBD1	TGTGCCAGCAGCGGGGGAGGAGGGGGCGTCAATCAGCCCCAGCATTTT	CASSGGGGGVNQPQHF
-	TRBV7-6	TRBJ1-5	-	TGTGCCAGCAGCCCAGGGTTTAATCAGCCCCAGCATTTT	CASSPGFNQPQHF
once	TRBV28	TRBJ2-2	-	TGTGCCAGCAGTAAATCGGACCCTATGATGGTGGCCGGGGAGCTGTTTTTT	CASSKSDPMMVAGELFF
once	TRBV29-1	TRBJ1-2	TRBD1	TGCAGCGTAGCAAGACAGGGGTCGTTGGATGGCTACACCTTC	CSVARQGSLDGYTF
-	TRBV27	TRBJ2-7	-	TGTGCCAGCAGTTTAAAGGGGGCCTACGAGCAGTACTTC	CASSLKGAYEQYF
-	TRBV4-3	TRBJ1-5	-	TGCGCCAGCAGCCAAGATACACAGCTTCATAGCAATCAGCCCCAGCATTTT	CASSQDTQLHSNQPQHF
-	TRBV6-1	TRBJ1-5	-	TGTGCCAGCAGTGATAAGGGGAATCAGCCCCAGCATTTT	CASSDKGNQPQHF
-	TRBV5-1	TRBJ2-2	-	TGCGCCAGCAGCTTGGTTTGGGGTGTCGCCGGGGAGCTGTTTTTT	CASSLVWGVAGELFF
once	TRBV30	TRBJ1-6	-	TGTGCCTGGAGTTGGCAGAGCTCCTATAATTCACCCCTCCACTTT	CAWSWQSSYNSPLHF
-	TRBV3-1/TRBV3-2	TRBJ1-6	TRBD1	TGTGCCAGCAGTAACGACAGGGGGCCCTATAATTCACCCCTCCACTTT	CASSNDRGPYNSPLHF
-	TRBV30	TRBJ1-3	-	TGTGCCTGGAGCAACACGGCACGGGGTAAGGGAAACACCATATATTTT	CAWSNTARGKGNTIYF
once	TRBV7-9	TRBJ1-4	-	TGTGCTTCGGGGGGTAATGAAAAACTGTTTTTT	CASGGNEKLFF
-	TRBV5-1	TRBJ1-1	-	TGCGCCAGCAGCTTGTCCGGCAAAGCTTTCTTT	CASSLSGKAFF
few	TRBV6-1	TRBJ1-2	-	TGTGCCAGCAGTGAAGGGTCGACAGACTCTGGTGGCTACACCTTC	CASSEGSTDSGGYTF
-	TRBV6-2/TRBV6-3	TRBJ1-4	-	TGTGCCAGCAGTACAGTGGGCACCACTAATGAAAAACTGTTTTTT	CASSTVGTTNEKLFF
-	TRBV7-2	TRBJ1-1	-	TGTGCCAGCAGCTTAGGACAGGCCAGAGAAGCTTTCTTT	CASSLGQAREAFF
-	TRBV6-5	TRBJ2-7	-	TGTGCCAGCAGTTACTCGGTCGTCGGTTCTTCCTACGAGCAGTACTTC	CASSYSVVGSSYEQYF
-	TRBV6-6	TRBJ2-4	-	TGTGCCAGCAGCGGGATAGCCAAAAACATTCAGTACTTC	CASSGIAKNIQYF
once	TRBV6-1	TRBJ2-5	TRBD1	TGTGCCAGCAGTGAACTGACAGGGGGCCTAGAGACCCAGTACTTC	CASSELTGGLETQYF
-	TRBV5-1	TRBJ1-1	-	TGCGCCAGCAGCTCGGAGAATGAAGCTTTCTTT	CASSSENEAFF
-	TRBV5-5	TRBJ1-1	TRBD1	TGTGCCAGCAGCTTGTCCCTGACAGGGGTCACTGAAGCTTTCTTT	CASSLSLTGVTEAFF
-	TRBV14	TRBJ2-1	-	TGTGCCAGCAGCCAACCCTACACCTCCTACAATGAGCAGTTCTTC	CASSQPYTSYNEQFF
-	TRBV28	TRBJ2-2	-	TGTGCCAGCAGTCTAAACCAGGGTTACGCCGGGGAGCTGTTTTTT	CASSLNQGYAGELFF
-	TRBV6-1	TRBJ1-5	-	TGTGCCAGCAGTGATCATGTAGGCAATCAGCCCCAGCATTTT	CASSDHVGNQPQHF
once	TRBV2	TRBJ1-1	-	TGTGCCAGCAGGGGGGAGAGGAACACTGAAGCTTTCTTT	CASRGERNTEAFF
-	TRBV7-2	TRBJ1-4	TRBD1	TGTGCCAGCAGCTCCCCCAAGCGGGCTCCCAGGGGGGAAAAACTGTTTTTT	CASSSPKRAPRGEKLFF
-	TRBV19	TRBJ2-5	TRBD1	TGTGCCAGTAGCAGACCGGACAGGGGGAAGGAAGAGACCCAGTACTTC	CASSRPDRGKEETQYF
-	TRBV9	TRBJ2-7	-	TGTGCCAGCAGCCCAAGGACCTGGGCCTACGAGCAGTACTTC	CASSPRTWAYEQYF
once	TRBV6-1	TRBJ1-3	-	TGTGCCAGCAGTTGGGAGGGTGGAAACACCATATATTTT	CASSWEGGNTIYF
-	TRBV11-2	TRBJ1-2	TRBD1	TGTGCCAGCAGACAATCCCAGGGGGGTGGAAGCTACACCTTC	CASRQSQGGGSYTF
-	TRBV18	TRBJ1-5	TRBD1	TGTGCCAGCTCACCACCGAACGACAGGGCGGGTCAGCCCCAGCATTTT	CASSPPNDRAGQPQHF
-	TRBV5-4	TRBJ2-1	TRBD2	TGTGCCAGCAGCCCCACTAGCGGGACATACAATGAGCAGTTCTTC	CASSPTSGTYNEQFF
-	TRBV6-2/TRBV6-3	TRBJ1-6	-	TGTGCCAGCAGTTACTCGACCCGGGGGAATTCACCCCTCCACTTT	CASSYSTRGNSPLHF
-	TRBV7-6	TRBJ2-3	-	TGTGCCAGCAGCTTACTCCTTGGCTATTCCACAGATACGCAGTATTTT	CASSLLLGYSTDTQYF
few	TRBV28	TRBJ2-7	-	TGTGCCAGCAGTACACCGGGACAAACCTACGAGCAGTACTTC	CASSTPGQTYEQYF
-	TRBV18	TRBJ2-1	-	TGTGCCAGCTCACCTCTAAGTTATGAGCAGTTCTTC	CASSPLSYEQFF
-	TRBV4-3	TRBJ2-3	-	TGCGCCAGCAGCCCAAGGTACGGGACATCCATCACAGATACGCAGTATTTT	CASSPRYGTSITDTQYF
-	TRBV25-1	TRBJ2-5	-	TGTGCCAGCAATCTAGCAGGAGGTCAAGAGACCCAGTACTTC	CASNLAGGQETQYF